These T cell receptor beta chains were read from a single sample in a study of blood T cell repertoires in COVID-19. Clones were read by immunoSEQ multiplex PCR, and TCRdb kept only the in-frame ones, dropping some. Among 250,000 to 300,000 clones, just over 90% were seen once, and the ten largest hold around 2%. The sequenced sample consisted of peripheral blood. These receptors originate from a woman between 25 and 40 years old with COVID-19, enrolled during active disease. The CDR3 runs from the conserved cysteine through the conserved F or W. The order of the fields is CDR3 protein, CDR3 DNA, J gene, D gene, clone size, V gene. A D gene is named only where the DNA matches it firmly. The listing skips clone size in some rows; elsewhere it reads once, few, many or a size class.

cdr3_aa: CASSLALTSGREQFF
cdr3_nt: TGTGCCAGCAGCTTAGCCCTGACTAGCGGACGAGAGCAGTTCTTC
j_call: TRBJ2-1
d_call: TRBD2
clone_size: few
v_call: TRBV7-9

cdr3_aa: CASSYGPNTGELFF
cdr3_nt: TGTGCCAGCAGTTACGGGCCAAACACCGGGGAGCTGTTTTTT
j_call: TRBJ2-2
d_call: -
clone_size: once
v_call: TRBV6-2/TRBV6-3

cdr3_aa: CSVGGDWGYGYTF
cdr3_nt: TGCAGCGTGGGAGGGGACTGGGGCTATGGCTACACCTTC
j_call: TRBJ1-2
d_call: -
clone_size: -
v_call: TRBV29-1

cdr3_aa: CASSSVAGTNEQFF
cdr3_nt: TGCGCCAGCAGCTCAGTAGCGGGGACAAATGAGCAGTTCTTC
j_call: TRBJ2-1
d_call: TRBD2
clone_size: -
v_call: TRBV5-1

cdr3_aa: CASSRTGQGTSDTQYF
cdr3_nt: TGTGCCAGCAGCCGAACGGGACAGGGCACGTCAGATACGCAGTATTTT
j_call: TRBJ2-3
d_call: TRBD1
clone_size: -
v_call: TRBV3-1/TRBV3-2

cdr3_aa: CASARGYNEQFF
cdr3_nt: TGTGCCAGCGCGAGGGGGTACAATGAGCAGTTCTTC
j_call: TRBJ2-1
d_call: -
clone_size: -
v_call: TRBV6-6

cdr3_aa: CASSLQGASPPDTQYF
cdr3_nt: TGCGCCAGCAGCTTGCAGGGCGCCTCCCCCCCAGATACGCAGTATTTT
j_call: TRBJ2-3
d_call: -
clone_size: -
v_call: TRBV5-1

cdr3_aa: CASSFYGASGNTIYF
cdr3_nt: TGTGCCAGCAGTTTTTATGGGGCAAGTGGAAACACCATATATTTT
j_call: TRBJ1-3
d_call: -
clone_size: once
v_call: TRBV28

cdr3_aa: CAWSPGVANTGELFF
cdr3_nt: TGTGCCTGGAGCCCGGGGGTCGCGAACACCGGGGAGCTGTTTTTT
j_call: TRBJ2-2
d_call: -
clone_size: once
v_call: TRBV30

cdr3_aa: CASSQGVRGRTEAFF
cdr3_nt: TGTGCCAGCAGCCAAGGAGTTAGGGGGCGGACTGAAGCTTTCTTT
j_call: TRBJ1-1
d_call: TRBD1
clone_size: -
v_call: TRBV3-1/TRBV3-2

cdr3_aa: CASSSLRDRGTNYGYTF
cdr3_nt: TGTGCCAGTAGTAGCCTCCGGGACAGGGGGACTAACTATGGCTACACCTTC
j_call: TRBJ1-2
d_call: TRBD1
clone_size: -
v_call: TRBV19

cdr3_aa: CASSQGQGAGNSPLHF
cdr3_nt: TGTGCCAGCAGCCAAGGACAGGGGGCTGGTAATTCACCCCTCCACTTT
j_call: TRBJ1-6
d_call: TRBD1
clone_size: -
v_call: TRBV4-2

cdr3_aa: CASRGPGTVNEKLFF
cdr3_nt: TGTGCCAGTAGGGGACCCGGGACAGTTAATGAAAAACTGTTTTTT
j_call: TRBJ1-4
d_call: TRBD1
clone_size: -
v_call: TRBV19

cdr3_aa: CSVELGQVTNTEAFF
cdr3_nt: TGCAGCGTTGAATTAGGACAGGTCACGAACACTGAAGCTTTCTTT
j_call: TRBJ1-1
d_call: TRBD1
clone_size: -
v_call: TRBV29-1

cdr3_aa: CASSPDRGNTEAFF
cdr3_nt: TGTGCCAGCAGTCCAGACAGGGGGAACACTGAAGCTTTCTTT
j_call: TRBJ1-1
d_call: TRBD1
clone_size: -
v_call: TRBV6-5

cdr3_aa: CAHTGLNEAFF
cdr3_nt: TGTGCCCATACGGGACTGAATGAAGCTTTCTTT
j_call: TRBJ1-1
d_call: -
clone_size: -
v_call: TRBV30

cdr3_aa: CASSVELAAPYEQYF
cdr3_nt: TGTGCCAGCAGCGTAGAACTAGCTGCGCCCTACGAGCAGTACTTC
j_call: TRBJ2-7
d_call: -
clone_size: few
v_call: TRBV9

cdr3_aa: CASSDLHKLGRKEAFF
cdr3_nt: TGTGCCAGCAGTGACCTTCACAAGTTGGGGAGGAAAGAAGCTTTCTTT
j_call: TRBJ1-1
d_call: -
clone_size: -
v_call: TRBV6-1

cdr3_aa: CASSIGRGGGTDTQYF
cdr3_nt: TGTGCCAGTAGTATAGGTAGAGGAGGAGGCACAGATACGCAGTATTTT
j_call: TRBJ2-3
d_call: -
clone_size: -
v_call: TRBV19

cdr3_aa: CASSSGGTGRYTF
cdr3_nt: TGTGCCAGCAGCTCGGGAGGGACAGGGAGGTACACCTTC
j_call: TRBJ1-2
d_call: TRBD1
clone_size: few
v_call: TRBV5-4

cdr3_aa: CASRVSGTTTGELFF
cdr3_nt: TGTGCCAGCAGAGTTAGCGGGACAACCACCGGGGAGCTGTTTTTT
j_call: TRBJ2-2
d_call: TRBD2
clone_size: -
v_call: TRBV2

cdr3_aa: CASSLQGARGANVLTF
cdr3_nt: TGTGCCAGCAGCTTACAGGGGGCGCGGGGGGCCAACGTCCTGACTTTC
j_call: TRBJ2-6
d_call: TRBD1
clone_size: -
v_call: TRBV5-8

cdr3_aa: CASALQGYEQYF
cdr3_nt: TGTGCCAGCGCCCTACAGGGCTACGAGCAGTACTTC
j_call: TRBJ2-7
d_call: -
clone_size: -
v_call: TRBV6-5

cdr3_aa: CASSQFRGRNTGELFF
cdr3_nt: TGTGCCAGCAGCCAGTTTCGGGGGAGGAACACCGGGGAGCTGTTTTTT
j_call: TRBJ2-2
d_call: -
clone_size: -
v_call: TRBV3-1/TRBV3-2

cdr3_aa: CASSNLDSHPGNEQFF
cdr3_nt: TGTGCCAGTAGTAATTTAGACAGCCATCCAGGGAATGAGCAGTTCTTC
j_call: TRBJ2-1
d_call: -
clone_size: -
v_call: TRBV19

cdr3_aa: CAWGTSARYEQYF
cdr3_nt: TGTGCCTGGGGGACTAGCGCGAGATACGAGCAGTACTTC
j_call: TRBJ2-7
d_call: TRBD2
clone_size: -
v_call: TRBV30

cdr3_aa: CASSLFSGGHFKEEYF
cdr3_nt: TGTGCCAGCAGTTTATTTAGCGGGGGCCACTTTAAGGAGGAGTACTTC
j_call: TRBJ2-7
d_call: TRBD2
clone_size: -
v_call: TRBV27

cdr3_aa: CASSQGLAGGRSEQFF
cdr3_nt: TGCGCCAGCAGCCAGGGACTAGCGGGAGGCAGGAGTGAGCAGTTCTTC
j_call: TRBJ2-1
d_call: TRBD2
clone_size: -
v_call: TRBV5-1

cdr3_aa: CASSQQGNYGYTF
cdr3_nt: TGTGCCAGCAGCCAACAGGGGAACTATGGCTACACCTTC
j_call: TRBJ1-2
d_call: TRBD1
clone_size: -
v_call: TRBV7-3

cdr3_aa: CASSYEAGPNTEAFF
cdr3_nt: TGTGCCAGCAGTTACGAAGCGGGCCCGAACACTGAAGCTTTCTTT
j_call: TRBJ1-1
d_call: -
clone_size: -
v_call: TRBV6-6

cdr3_aa: CASSAAVGNTEAFF
cdr3_nt: TGTGCCAGCAGTGCGGCAGTCGGTAACACTGAAGCTTTCTTT
j_call: TRBJ1-1
d_call: -
clone_size: -
v_call: TRBV27

cdr3_aa: CASSLVGGRSYTGELFF
cdr3_nt: TGTGCCAGCAGCTTAGTAGGTGGGAGATCGTACACCGGGGAGCTGTTTTTT
j_call: TRBJ2-2
d_call: -
clone_size: -
v_call: TRBV7-2

cdr3_aa: CASTAPGMGWTEAFF
cdr3_nt: TGTGCCAGCACCGCACCGGGGATGGGATGGACTGAAGCTTTCTTT
j_call: TRBJ1-1
d_call: -
clone_size: -
v_call: TRBV25-1

cdr3_aa: CASSPTRTSFETQYF
cdr3_nt: TGTGCCAGCAGTCCGACCCGGACTAGCTTCGAGACCCAGTACTTC
j_call: TRBJ2-5
d_call: TRBD2
clone_size: once
v_call: TRBV27

cdr3_aa: CASSAGGAEETQYF
cdr3_nt: TGTGCCAGCAGCGCAGGGGGCGCGGAAGAGACCCAGTACTTC
j_call: TRBJ2-5
d_call: TRBD1
clone_size: -
v_call: TRBV11-3

cdr3_aa: CASSVASDTEAFF
cdr3_nt: TGTGCCAGCAGCGTAGCTTCGGACACTGAAGCTTTCTTT
j_call: TRBJ1-1
d_call: -
clone_size: -
v_call: TRBV9

cdr3_aa: CASSLGGQGRREAFF
cdr3_nt: TGCGCCAGCAGCTTGGGTGGGCAGGGGCGACGTGAAGCTTTCTTT
j_call: TRBJ1-1
d_call: -
clone_size: -
v_call: TRBV5-1

cdr3_aa: CASSAGGSPYF
cdr3_nt: TGTGCCAGCAGTGCGGGCGGGAGTCCGTACTTC
j_call: TRBJ2-7
d_call: TRBD2
clone_size: -
v_call: TRBV2

cdr3_aa: CASASPGGTHEQYF
cdr3_nt: TGTGCCAGCGCCTCCCCGGGAGGGACCCACGAGCAGTACTTC
j_call: TRBJ2-7
d_call: TRBD2
clone_size: once
v_call: TRBV28

cdr3_aa: CASRPGVGSYGYTF
cdr3_nt: TGTGCCAGCAGGCCCGGGGTTGGGAGCTATGGCTACACCTTC
j_call: TRBJ1-2
d_call: -
clone_size: -
v_call: TRBV3-1/TRBV3-2

cdr3_aa: CASSLFLPGGDYNEQFF
cdr3_nt: TGTGCCAGCAGTTTATTTCTCCCCGGAGGGGACTACAATGAGCAGTTCTTC
j_call: TRBJ2-1
d_call: -
clone_size: once
v_call: TRBV27

cdr3_aa: CASSLGLDGELFF
cdr3_nt: TGTGCCAGCAGCTTAGGACTAGACGGGGAGCTGTTTTTT
j_call: TRBJ2-2
d_call: -
clone_size: -
v_call: TRBV11-2

cdr3_aa: CASTLAGKGAEDQYF
cdr3_nt: TGTGCCAGCACCCTGGCGGGAAAGGGGGCCGAGGACCAGTACTTC
j_call: TRBJ2-5
d_call: -
clone_size: -
v_call: TRBV5-6

cdr3_aa: CASSELGQGVANEKLFF
cdr3_nt: TGTGCCAGCAGTGAACTAGGACAGGGGGTGGCTAATGAAAAACTGTTTTTT
j_call: TRBJ1-4
d_call: TRBD1
clone_size: -
v_call: TRBV6-1

cdr3_aa: CASSDTMGSNQPQHF
cdr3_nt: TGTGCCAGCAGTGATACGATGGGCAGCAATCAGCCCCAGCATTTT
j_call: TRBJ1-5
d_call: -
clone_size: -
v_call: TRBV6-1

cdr3_aa: CASSPFREGYYEQYF
cdr3_nt: TGTGCCAGCAGTCCGTTCAGGGAGGGGTACTACGAGCAGTACTTC
j_call: TRBJ2-7
d_call: TRBD2
clone_size: -
v_call: TRBV6-6

cdr3_aa: CASRPRQSYNSPLHF
cdr3_nt: TGTGCCAGCAGGCCTCGACAGAGCTATAATTCACCCCTCCACTTT
j_call: TRBJ1-6
d_call: -
clone_size: -
v_call: TRBV27

cdr3_aa: CSASTTTGGNQPQHF
cdr3_nt: TGCAGTGCTAGTACCACGACAGGGGGCAATCAGCCCCAGCATTTT
j_call: TRBJ1-5
d_call: TRBD1
clone_size: -
v_call: TRBV20-1

cdr3_aa: CASSEAEDTQYF
cdr3_nt: TGTGCCAGCAGTGAAGCGGAGGATACGCAGTATTTT
j_call: TRBJ2-3
d_call: -
clone_size: -
v_call: TRBV6-1

cdr3_aa: CASSSGLGGETQYF
cdr3_nt: TGTGCCAGCAGCTCGGGACTAGGGGGAGAGACCCAGTACTTC
j_call: TRBJ2-5
d_call: TRBD2
clone_size: -
v_call: TRBV7-9

cdr3_aa: CASSKTGSVNYGYTF
cdr3_nt: TGTGCCAGCAGTAAAACAGGGAGCGTTAACTATGGCTACACCTTC
j_call: TRBJ1-2
d_call: -
clone_size: -
v_call: TRBV27

cdr3_aa: CASSLTPKRKDTDTQYF
cdr3_nt: TGTGCCAGCAGCTTAACGCCCAAGCGGAAGGACACAGATACGCAGTATTTT
j_call: TRBJ2-3
d_call: -
clone_size: -
v_call: TRBV7-3

cdr3_aa: CSVEDLWTGGYGYTF
cdr3_nt: TGCAGCGTTGAAGATCTGTGGACAGGGGGTTATGGCTACACCTTC
j_call: TRBJ1-2
d_call: TRBD1
clone_size: -
v_call: TRBV29-1

cdr3_aa: CASSHPDSSSYEQYF
cdr3_nt: TGTGCCAGCAGCCACCCAGACTCGAGCTCCTACGAGCAGTACTTC
j_call: TRBJ2-7
d_call: -
clone_size: -
v_call: TRBV7-9

cdr3_aa: CASSLGSLAGGSISPLHF
cdr3_nt: TGTGCCAGCAGCTTAGGTTCATTGGCAGGGGGTTCTATTTCACCCCTCCACTTT
j_call: TRBJ1-6
d_call: TRBD1
clone_size: -
v_call: TRBV7-8

cdr3_aa: CASSPGTFNEQYF
cdr3_nt: TGTGCCAGCAGTCCCGGGACTTTCAACGAGCAGTACTTC
j_call: TRBJ2-7
d_call: -
clone_size: -
v_call: TRBV12-3/TRBV12-4

cdr3_aa: CASLLAPSTDTQYF
cdr3_nt: TGCGCCAGCCTACTAGCCCCTAGCACAGATACGCAGTATTTT
j_call: TRBJ2-3
d_call: -
clone_size: -
v_call: TRBV5-1

cdr3_aa: CASSSYKDRDSPYNEQFF
cdr3_nt: TGTGCCAGCAGTTCATATAAGGACAGGGACTCACCCTACAATGAGCAGTTCTTC
j_call: TRBJ2-1
d_call: TRBD1
clone_size: -
v_call: TRBV27

cdr3_aa: CAGRGLDTEAFF
cdr3_nt: TGTGCCGGCAGGGGGCTTGACACTGAAGCTTTCTTT
j_call: TRBJ1-1
d_call: TRBD1
clone_size: -
v_call: TRBV11-2

cdr3_aa: CASSGGTGANTGELFF
cdr3_nt: TGTGCCAGTAGCGGAGGGACAGGCGCGAACACCGGGGAGCTGTTTTTT
j_call: TRBJ2-2
d_call: TRBD1
clone_size: -
v_call: TRBV19